This entry features one TCR beta chain sequence. Its target is not known. The sample belongs to a study of T cell repertoires in aging, cancer and after chemotherapy. Across the study: Donors were grouped into six age bands spanning 30 or younger through 70 or older.

Rearranged V-D-J TRB sequences were amplified with a mixed TRB-A/B primer pool. TCRdb fed the multiplex PCR reads into MiXCR, producing one record per CDR3 protein. The repertoire holds thousands of distinct CDR3 sequences, with approximately 30% as singletons. The CDR3 has 18 residues. Germline V gene sequence: CDR1 LGHNA, CDR2 YNFKEQ. Trimming cost V 6 bases and J 5 bases; bases outside gene matches: 12. Amplification of TCR beta used genomic DNA extracted from peripheral blood. Study-level results: In each cancer cohort, median generation probability increased across chemotherapy, suggesting thymic output rebounded. Untreated cancer patients had significantly lower blood TCR diversity than age-matched healthy donors.

Sequenced sample: blood. The J gene is TRBJ2-2, the V gene TRBV4-2, with 13 bases matching TRBD2. This receptor was obtained from a human donor in good health. CDR3 in DNA: TGTGCCAGCAGTCCTACTCCTGGACTAGCGGGAGTGACCGGGGAGCTGTTTTTT. As protein: CASSPTPGLAGVTGELFF.